The rows below give T cell receptor beta chains drawn from one sample of a study of T cell responses to AZD1222 COVID-19 vaccine. Produced via immunoSEQ multiplex PCR; TCRdb's table is partial and in-frame only. This sample carries around 160,000 clones, roughly 91% of them seen once, and the ten largest clones take 1.5% to 2%. The sample here was peripheral blood, taken on day 0 of AZD1222 vaccination. Receptors were obtained from an adult in good health. Each CDR3 is given with its conserved first and last residue. The order of the fields is clone size, D gene, V gene, J gene, CDR3 protein, CDR3 DNA. D genes are given only for firm matches. The size of a clone is reported for some rows only, either as once, few or many, or as a class for expanded clones.

clone size: .
D gene: .
V gene: TRBV5-1
J gene: TRBJ2-5
CDR3 protein: CASRTLGFKEETQYF
CDR3 DNA: TGCGCCAGCAGGACCCTTGGATTTAAGGAAGAGACCCAGTACTTC

clone size: .
D gene: .
V gene: TRBV5-4
J gene: TRBJ2-2
CDR3 protein: CASSLSWGNTGELFF
CDR3 DNA: TGTGCCAGCAGCTTGTCTTGGGGTAACACCGGGGAGCTGTTTTTT

clone size: .
D gene: .
V gene: TRBV11-2
J gene: TRBJ1-1
CDR3 protein: CASSLGQNTEAFF
CDR3 DNA: TGTGCCAGCAGCTTAGGCCAGAACACTGAAGCTTTCTTT

clone size: .
D gene: TRBD2
V gene: TRBV4-1
J gene: TRBJ2-7
CDR3 protein: CASSRTSGSYEQYF
CDR3 DNA: TGCGCCAGCAGCAGGACTAGCGGGAGTTACGAGCAGTACTTC

clone size: .
D gene: .
V gene: TRBV12-3/TRBV12-4
J gene: TRBJ1-2
CDR3 protein: CASSFSGVGYTF
CDR3 DNA: TGTGCCAGCAGCTTCTCAGGGGTGGGCTACACCTTC

clone size: .
D gene: .
V gene: TRBV14
J gene: TRBJ2-7
CDR3 protein: CASGGPYEQYF
CDR3 DNA: TGTGCCAGCGGCGGACCCTACGAGCAGTACTTC

clone size: .
D gene: .
V gene: TRBV19
J gene: TRBJ1-5
CDR3 protein: CASRPQDTYSNQPQHF
CDR3 DNA: TGTGCCAGTAGGCCCCAGGACACTTATAGCAATCAGCCCCAGCATTTT

clone size: .
D gene: .
V gene: TRBV3-1/TRBV3-2
J gene: TRBJ1-2
CDR3 protein: CASSQEGRFLDNYGYTF
CDR3 DNA: TGTGCCAGCAGCCAAGAGGGCAGATTCCTGGATAACTATGGCTACACCTTC

clone size: .
D gene: TRBD1
V gene: TRBV19
J gene: TRBJ2-2
CDR3 protein: CASRERTGANTGELFF
CDR3 DNA: TGTGCCAGTAGAGAAAGGACAGGGGCGAACACCGGGGAGCTGTTTTTT

clone size: .
D gene: .
V gene: TRBV9
J gene: TRBJ1-2
CDR3 protein: CASTTLDSASSYGYTF
CDR3 DNA: TGTGCCAGCACCACCCTGGACTCGGCTAGTAGCTATGGCTACACCTTC

clone size: .
D gene: .
V gene: TRBV19
J gene: TRBJ1-1
CDR3 protein: CASSIDRGASAFEAFF
CDR3 DNA: TGTGCCAGTAGTATAGATAGGGGAGCTTCTGCTTTTGAAGCTTTCTTT

clone size: .
D gene: .
V gene: TRBV5-8
J gene: TRBJ1-6
CDR3 protein: CASNHRALSSYNSPLHF
CDR3 DNA: TGTGCCAGCAACCACAGGGCCCTTAGCTCCTATAATTCACCCCTCCACTTT

clone size: .
D gene: .
V gene: TRBV5-1
J gene: TRBJ2-5
CDR3 protein: CASSVEETQYF
CDR3 DNA: TGCGCCAGCAGCGTAGAAGAGACCCAGTACTTC

clone size: .
D gene: TRBD1
V gene: TRBV24-1
J gene: TRBJ2-7
CDR3 protein: CATSDRDSHSKKQYF
CDR3 DNA: TGTGCCACCAGTGACCGGGACAGCCATTCTAAGAAGCAGTACTTC

clone size: .
D gene: TRBD1
V gene: TRBV6-5
J gene: TRBJ1-1
CDR3 protein: CASSYRPGGVEAFF
CDR3 DNA: TGTGCCAGCAGTTACCGGCCAGGGGGGGTTGAAGCTTTCTTT

clone size: .
D gene: .
V gene: TRBV24-1
J gene: TRBJ1-5
CDR3 protein: CASQGASNQPQHF
CDR3 DNA: TGTGCCTCCCAAGGGGCTAGCAATCAGCCCCAGCATTTT

clone size: .
D gene: TRBD1
V gene: TRBV19
J gene: TRBJ1-1
CDR3 protein: CASSMPRTGLLPKAFF
CDR3 DNA: TGTGCCAGTAGTATGCCACGGACAGGGCTTCTACCAAAAGCTTTCTTT

clone size: .
D gene: .
V gene: TRBV9
J gene: TRBJ1-1
CDR3 protein: CASSVEGGRPFF
CDR3 DNA: TGTGCCAGCAGCGTAGAAGGGGGGAGGCCTTTCTTT

clone size: .
D gene: TRBD1
V gene: TRBV25-1
J gene: TRBJ1-2
CDR3 protein: CASSETGGYGYTF
CDR3 DNA: TGTGCCAGCAGTGAAACAGGGGGGTATGGCTACACCTTC

clone size: .
D gene: TRBD1
V gene: TRBV27
J gene: TRBJ1-5
CDR3 protein: CASSFLTGTGARNQPQHF
CDR3 DNA: TGTGCCAGCAGTTTCCTCACTGGGACAGGAGCTAGAAATCAGCCCCAGCATTTT

clone size: .
D gene: TRBD1
V gene: TRBV6-5
J gene: TRBJ1-3
CDR3 protein: CASSIGQGFGNTIYF
CDR3 DNA: TGTGCCAGCAGTATCGGACAGGGTTTTGGAAACACCATATATTTT

clone size: .
D gene: .
V gene: TRBV4-1
J gene: TRBJ1-1
CDR3 protein: CASSHKGRGDTEAFF
CDR3 DNA: TGCGCCAGCAGCCACAAGGGAAGGGGGGACACTGAAGCTTTCTTT

clone size: .
D gene: .
V gene: TRBV18
J gene: TRBJ1-1
CDR3 protein: CASSPGGIDTEAFF
CDR3 DNA: TGTGCCAGCTCACCGGGGGGCATCGACACTGAAGCTTTCTTT

clone size: .
D gene: TRBD2
V gene: TRBV10-3
J gene: TRBJ2-1
CDR3 protein: CAISKLAGQEQFF
CDR3 DNA: TGTGCCATCAGTAAACTAGCGGGACAAGAGCAGTTCTTC

clone size: .
D gene: .
V gene: TRBV11-1
J gene: TRBJ1-1
CDR3 protein: CASSQDRVNTEAFF
CDR3 DNA: TGTGCCAGCAGCCAGGACAGAGTGAACACTGAAGCTTTCTTT

clone size: .
D gene: .
V gene: TRBV20-1
J gene: TRBJ1-2
CDR3 protein: CSASGGAAGYTF
CDR3 DNA: TGCAGTGCTAGTGGGGGGGCGGCTGGCTACACCTTC

clone size: .
D gene: .
V gene: TRBV18
J gene: TRBJ1-2
CDR3 protein: CASSPPGPVTAYGYTF
CDR3 DNA: TGTGCCAGCTCACCACCCGGGCCCGTGACAGCCTATGGCTACACCTTC

clone size: .
D gene: .
V gene: TRBV15
J gene: TRBJ1-5
CDR3 protein: CATSRERGLVAQHF
CDR3 DNA: TGTGCCACCAGCAGAGAAAGGGGCCTTGTGGCCCAGCATTTT

clone size: .
D gene: .
V gene: TRBV30
J gene: TRBJ1-1
CDR3 protein: CAWSRGGILNTEAFF
CDR3 DNA: TGTGCCTGGAGTCGGGGGGGGATTTTGAACACTGAAGCTTTCTTT

clone size: once
D gene: TRBD1
V gene: TRBV12-3/TRBV12-4
J gene: TRBJ1-5
CDR3 protein: CASSPGQGQPQHF
CDR3 DNA: TGTGCCAGCAGCCCGGGACAGGGACAGCCCCAGCATTTT

clone size: .
D gene: .
V gene: TRBV6-6
J gene: TRBJ1-6
CDR3 protein: CATHKLYNSPLHF
CDR3 DNA: TGTGCCACACACAAACTTTATAATTCACCCCTCCACTTT

clone size: .
D gene: TRBD2
V gene: TRBV4-2
J gene: TRBJ2-7
CDR3 protein: CASSQVTPPLAGAYEQYF
CDR3 DNA: TGTGCCAGCAGCCAAGTTACTCCCCCCCTAGCGGGCGCCTACGAGCAGTACTTC

clone size: .
D gene: .
V gene: TRBV18
J gene: TRBJ1-5
CDR3 protein: CASSPRRVQEPQHF
CDR3 DNA: TGTGCCAGCTCACCACGGAGGGTGCAGGAGCCCCAGCATTTT

clone size: .
D gene: TRBD1
V gene: TRBV2
J gene: TRBJ1-5
CDR3 protein: CASSEETGDQPQHF
CDR3 DNA: TGTGCCAGCAGTGAAGAGACAGGGGATCAGCCCCAGCATTTT

clone size: once
D gene: .
V gene: TRBV5-5
J gene: TRBJ2-3
CDR3 protein: CASSLQQGSTDTQYF
CDR3 DNA: TGTGCCAGCAGCTTACAACAGGGTAGCACAGATACGCAGTATTTT

clone size: .
D gene: .
V gene: TRBV27
J gene: TRBJ2-3
CDR3 protein: CASSFFSADTQYF
CDR3 DNA: TGTGCCAGCAGTTTTTTTTCAGCTGATACGCAGTATTTT

clone size: .
D gene: .
V gene: TRBV5-6
J gene: TRBJ2-7
CDR3 protein: CASSRLGLEQYF
CDR3 DNA: TGTGCCAGCAGCAGGTTGGGGCTCGAGCAGTACTTC

clone size: .
D gene: TRBD1
V gene: TRBV7-2
J gene: TRBJ1-5
CDR3 protein: CASSPRPGQNNQPQHF
CDR3 DNA: TGTGCCAGCAGCCCCCGACCGGGACAGAACAATCAGCCCCAGCATTTT

clone size: .
D gene: .
V gene: TRBV27
J gene: TRBJ1-5
CDR3 protein: CASSLGGRARNQPQHF
CDR3 DNA: TGTGCCAGCAGTTTAGGGGGGCGGGCCCGCAATCAGCCCCAGCATTTT

clone size: .
D gene: .
V gene: TRBV18
J gene: TRBJ1-1
CDR3 protein: CASSTTEIMNTEAFF
CDR3 DNA: TGTGCCAGCTCAACGACAGAAATCATGAACACTGAAGCTTTCTTT

clone size: .
D gene: TRBD1
V gene: TRBV5-4
J gene: TRBJ2-2
CDR3 protein: CASSTGTGGASGLSGELFF
CDR3 DNA: TGTGCCAGCAGCACCGGGACAGGGGGCGCATCAGGTTTGTCCGGGGAGCTGTTTTTT

clone size: few
D gene: .
V gene: TRBV2
J gene: TRBJ2-7
CDR3 protein: CASSWDSPKQYF
CDR3 DNA: TGTGCCAGCAGTTGGGACTCCCCTAAGCAGTACTTC

clone size: .
D gene: .
V gene: TRBV7-2
J gene: TRBJ2-3
CDR3 protein: CASSRSGTDTQYF
CDR3 DNA: TGTGCCAGCAGCAGGTCGGGGACAGATACGCAGTATTTT

clone size: .
D gene: TRBD1
V gene: TRBV29-1
J gene: TRBJ1-5
CDR3 protein: CSVVGQGGNQPQHF
CDR3 DNA: TGCAGCGTTGTTGGACAGGGAGGCAATCAGCCCCAGCATTTT

clone size: .
D gene: TRBD1
V gene: TRBV7-2
J gene: TRBJ2-7
CDR3 protein: CASSLGTGYSSYEQYF
CDR3 DNA: TGTGCCAGCAGCTTAGGGACAGGGTACAGCTCCTACGAGCAGTACTTC